The present entry profiles one T cell receptor beta chain with its context. Generated by immunoSEQ multiplex PCR, the TCRdb table keeps only in-frame clones and is missing some. The sample carries hundreds of thousands of clones, around 87% recorded once. The record originates from a study of blood T cell repertoires in COVID-19. About the research overall: Sites in the United States, Italy and Spain provided acute and convalescent COVID-19 samples. PBMCs, B-cell-depleted T cells, or T cells provided the cDNA or gDNA that made up the material.

The V and J ends lost 0 bases and 9 bases, in that order; junction bases with no gene match: 5. CDR1 is SGHNT and CDR2 is YYREEE in the germline V gene (reference sequence). The CDR3 runs to 14 residues. The receptor's source is a woman aged 45-65 years who had recovered from COVID-19. The source material was peripheral blood. This chain connects TRBV5-4 to TRBJ2-2; the match to TRBD1 covers 7 bases. This CDR3 reads CASSLGGTDWELFF. The CDR3 DNA reads as TGTGCCAGCAGCTTGGGGGGGACAGATTGGGAGCTGTTTTTT.